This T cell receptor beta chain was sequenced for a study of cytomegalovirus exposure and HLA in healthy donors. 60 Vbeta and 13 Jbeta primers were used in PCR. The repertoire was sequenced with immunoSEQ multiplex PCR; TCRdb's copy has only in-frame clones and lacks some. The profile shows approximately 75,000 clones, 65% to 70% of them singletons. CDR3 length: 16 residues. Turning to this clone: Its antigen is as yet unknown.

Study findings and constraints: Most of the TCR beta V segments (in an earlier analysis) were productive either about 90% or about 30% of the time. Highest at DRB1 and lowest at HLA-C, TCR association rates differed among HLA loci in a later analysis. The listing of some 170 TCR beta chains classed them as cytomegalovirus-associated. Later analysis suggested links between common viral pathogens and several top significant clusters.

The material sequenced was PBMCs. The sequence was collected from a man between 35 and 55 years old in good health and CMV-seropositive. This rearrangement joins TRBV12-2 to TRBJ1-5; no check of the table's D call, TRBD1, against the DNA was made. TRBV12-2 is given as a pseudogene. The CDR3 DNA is TGTGCAAGTCGGTATATCCAGGCTTTTAGTAATCAGCCCCAGCATTTT. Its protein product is CASRYIQAFSNQPQHF.